This entry lists 29 T cell receptor beta chains sequenced from one sample in a study of CD8 T cells in ankylosing spondylitis (dated by TCRdb to the late 2010s). The library was produced with 5' RACE. Sequencing was carried out with an Illumina HiSeq 2500. TCRdb reanalyzed the raw reads on its own, using fastp at Q25 for trimming and MiXCR for clone calling, and kept in-frame beta chains. CDR3 protein sequences are deduplicated, and each keeps its most common genes and DNA. Present in this sample are 300,000 to 350,000 distinct CDR3 sequences, less than 25% of which were seen just once. About 3.5% of the sample rests with the top ten. Sequenced sample: blood, either unsorted or a sorted T cell fraction (not recorded which). These receptors originate from a female donor with ankylosing spondylitis or in good health (not recorded which).

This clonotype was seen more than once but under ten times. This chain connects TRBV20-1 to TRBJ1-1, with D possibly matching TRBD1 (6 bases). CDR1 and CDR2 (germline): DFQATT, SNEGSKA (reference sequence). V lost 6 bases and J lost 1, with 18 bases in between. The CDR3 spans 15 residues. The CDR3 spells CSARGTQASNTEAFF. The CDR3 DNA reads as TGCAGTGCCAGGGGCACACAGGCGTCGAACACTGAAGCTTTCTTT.

This clonotype came up a few times. The V and J genes are TRBV12-3 or TRBV12-4 and TRBJ2-1; 7 bases match TRBD2. The CDR3 length is 15 residues. V shed 4 bases and J 6 bases; nucleotides not matched to a gene: 9. The CDR3 DNA follows: TGTGCCAGCAGTTGGGCCCGAACGGGGGGCAATGAGCAGTTCTTC. This translates into CASSWARTGGNEQFF.

This clonotype was counted between two and nine times. This chain joins TRBV7-2 and TRBJ1-2; 7 bases match TRBD1. The CDR3 covers 13 residues. Germline-derived CDR1 and CDR2 are SGHTA and FQGNSA. The J segment lost 6 bases and the V segment lost 3 bases, leaving 4 bases of the junction unmatched. For the CDR3, the DNA is TGTGCCAGCAGCTTGGGCAGGGGGGATGGCTACACCTTC. Amino acid sequence: CASSLGRGDGYTF.

This clonotype was seen a few times. J is TRBJ2-5 and V is TRBV20-1, with D hard to call. Germline loops: CDR1 DFQATT, CDR2 SNEGSKA (reference sequence). V lost 3 bases and J lost 5, with 13 bases in between. The CDR3 runs 13 residues. The CDR3: CSASGSTLETQYF. CDR3 bases: TGCAGTGCTAGCGGGTCGACCCTCGAGACCCAGTACTTC.

The rearrangement joins TRBV20-1 to TRBJ2-1; weak D call: TRBD2 (6 bases). The CDR3 runs 14 residues. Trimming cost V 0 bases and J 6 bases, with 12 bases left between them. Germline lookup yields CDR1 DFQATT and CDR2 SNEGSKA (reference sequence). For the CDR3, the DNA is TGCAGTGCTAGAGATGGGACTGGCACCAATGAGCAGTTCTTC. Encoded protein: CSARDGTGTNEQFF.

The chain uses TRBV11-2 and TRBJ2-3; TRBD2 aligns across 13 bases. The V gene end was trimmed by 5 bases and the J gene end by 3 bases; junction bases not matched to a gene: 5. The V gene's germline CDR1 is SGHAT and CDR2 FQNNGV. This CDR3 contains 16 residues. CDR3 bases: TGTGCCAGCAGCGCGGGACTAGCGGGATGGACAGATACGCAGTATTTT. It translates to CASSAGLAGWTDTQYF.

This clonotype was seen ten or more times. The chain is built from TRBV24-1 and TRBJ1-2; unclear D gene. CDR3 length: 15 residues. V lost 7 bases to trimming and J lost 1 base, with 15 bases between them. The germline CDR1 and CDR2 sequences are KGHDR and SFDVKD. As DNA, the CDR3 is TGTGCCACCAGCCACCTGGACGTTAGTAACTATGGCTACACCTTC. Translated: CATSHLDVSNYGYTF.

This clonotype appeared a few times. This chain uses TRBV5-1 with TRBJ2-3; TRBD2 matches at 10 bases. J was trimmed by 1 base and V by 1 base; bases with no gene match: 3. The germline gives CDR1 SGHRS, CDR2 YFSETQ. This CDR3 has 16 amino acids. The CDR3 spells CASSLTSGVRTDTQYF. CDR3 bases: TGCGCCAGCAGCTTGACTAGCGGGGTTCGCACAGATACGCAGTATTTT.

The V and J genes are TRBV9 and TRBJ2-5; possibly TRBD1 for D (5 bases). This CDR3 has 14 amino acids. The V and J ends lost 5 bases and 7 bases respectively, with 18 bases between them. Germline V gives CDR1 SGDLS, CDR2 YYNGEE. CDR3 sequence reads: CASSETQERGTQYF. DNA for the CDR3: TGTGCCAGCAGTGAGACACAGGAGAGAGGGACCCAGTACTTC.

This chain uses TRBV13 with TRBJ2-1; 9 nucleotides match TRBD2. From germline, CDR1 is PRHDT and CDR2 FYEKMQ (reference sequence). J was trimmed by 10 bases and V by 2 bases; bases with no gene match: 9. The CDR3 loop spans 15 amino acids. DNA of the CDR3: TGTGCCAGCAGCTTAACTAGCGGGCTGGGAAGGGAGCAGTTCTTC. It codes for CASSLTSGLGREQFF.

The rearrangement uses TRBV4-3 and TRBJ2-4; D possibly corresponds to TRBD2 (10 bases). The CDR3 consists of 19 residues. The germline V gene encodes CDR1 LGHNA and CDR2 YSLEER. Deletions cut 4 bases from V and 4 bases from J, with 26 bases between. CDR3 DNA sequence: TGCGCCAGCAGCCCTGGACAGGGGCTAGCGGGAGCGAAAAAAAACATTCAGTACTTC. Protein sequence: CASSPGQGLAGAKKNIQYF.

V is TRBV28 and J is TRBJ2-7; D remains ambiguous. CDR3 length: 15 amino acids. Germline values: CDR1 MDHEN, CDR2 SYDVKM. Deletions cut 1 base from V and 0 bases from J, with 10 bases between. The CDR3 region has the DNA TGTGCCAGCAGTTTATTGGGGTACAGCTCCTACGAGCAGTACTTC. Its translation is CASSLLGYSSYEQYF.

The rearrangement uses TRBV12-3 or TRBV12-4 and TRBJ2-1; 8 bases fit TRBD2. The CDR3 is made up of 14 amino acids. Trimming removed 7 bases from V and 2 bases from J; junction bases left unmatched: 4. CDR3 sequence reads: CASIIAGTYNEQFF. The CDR3 DNA reads TGTGCCAGCATTATAGCGGGGACCTACAATGAGCAGTTCTTC.

The chain has TRBV7-2 and TRBJ2-1; 9 nucleotides match TRBD1. The CDR3 has 15 residues. Trimming cost V 1 base and J 12 bases; bases outside gene matches: 10. Germline V gives CDR1 SGHTA, CDR2 FQGNSA. For the CDR3, the DNA is TGTGCCAGCAGCTTAGGTGGGGACAGGGAAAAAAGGCAGTTCTTC. Its translation is CASSLGGDREKRQFF.

The rearrangement joins TRBV7-9 to TRBJ2-3; tentative D call: TRBD2 (5 bases). The V end lost 5 bases, the J end lost 4 bases, and 10 bases lay between the germline ends. The CDR3 runs to 13 residues. The germline V gene encodes CDR1 SEHNR and CDR2 FQNEAQ (reference sequence). For the CDR3, the DNA is TGTGCCAGCAGCCCGGACTCTTCAGATACGCAGTATTTT. This translates into CASSPDSSDTQYF.

A few counts support this clonotype. The chain links TRBV19 to TRBJ1-5; TRBD1 aligns across 7 bases. This CDR3 contains 15 residues. The ends lost 4 bases at V and 7 bases at J; junction bases unmatched: 10. Per germline, CDR1 LNHDA and CDR2 SQIVND (reference sequence). The CDR3 is CASSTQGGPGQPQHF. The CDR3 DNA follows: TGTGCCAGTAGTACCCAGGGGGGTCCGGGGCAGCCCCAGCATTTT. The whole variable domain, filled in from reference TRBV19 and TRBJ1-5, reads DGGITQSPKYLFRKEGQNVTLSCEQNLNHDAMYWYRQDPGQGLRLIYYSQIVNDFQKGDIAEGYSVSREKKESFPLTVTSAQKNPTAFYLCASSTQGGPGQPQHFGDGTRLSIL.

This clonotype was seen only a few times. CDR3: CSARPRGAEGTDTQYF. Written as DNA, the CDR3 is TGCAGTGCTAGACCTAGGGGGGCCGAAGGAACAGATACGCAGTATTTT. J is TRBJ2-3 and V is TRBV20-1, with D perhaps being TRBD1 or TRBD2 (6 bases each). There are 16 residues in the CDR3. Per the germline V gene, CDR1 is DFQATT and CDR2 is SNEGSKA (reference sequence). V lost 2 bases and J lost 3, with 18 bases in between.

This clonotype was detected a few times. The chain joins TRBV12-3 or TRBV12-4 to TRBJ2-5, with D perhaps TRBD1 or TRBD2 (5 bases each). The CDR3 has 16 residues. V gave up 2 bases and J gave up 5 bases, with 18 bases separating them. CDR3 nucleotide sequence: TGTGCCAGCAGTTTAATGGTGAACTCAGAGGGGGAGACCCAGTACTTC. Translating gives CASSLMVNSEGETQYF.

The chain has TRBV12-3 or TRBV12-4 and TRBJ2-3; tentative D call: TRBD1 (5 bases). Trimming removed 5 bases from V and 6 bases from J, with 21 bases in between. This CDR3 is 16 amino acids long. The CDR3 sequence: CASSPGGAGHGDTQYF. The CDR3, as DNA: TGTGCCAGCAGTCCAGGTGGGGCAGGACACGGGGATACGCAGTATTTT.

This clonotype has just a few counts. The chain is built from TRBV11-2 and TRBJ2-7, with 13 bases identical to TRBD2. The germline V gene has CDR1 SGHAT and CDR2 FQNNGV. Unmatched junction bases numbered 7, after V lost 1 base and J lost 7 bases. The CDR3 has 16 amino acids. CDR3 in amino acids: CASSLGRLAGGEEQYF. The CDR3 region has the DNA TGTGCCAGCAGCTTAGGGAGACTAGCGGGAGGCGAGGAGCAGTACTTC.

The chain uses TRBV7-2 and TRBJ2-5; D might be TRBD2 (5 bases). There are 13 residues in the CDR3. V was clipped by 4 bases and J by 4 bases, with 10 bases between them. Per the germline V gene, CDR1 is SGHTA and CDR2 is FQGNSA. The CDR3 here is CASSYGVRETQYF. The CDR3 DNA reads as TGTGCCAGCAGCTACGGGGTTAGAGAGACCCAGTACTTC. The full variable domain, its missing parts supplied by reference TRBV7-2 and TRBJ2-5, is GAGVSQSPSNKVTEKGKDVELRCDPISGHTALYWYRQSLGQGLEFLIYFQGNSAPDKSGLPSDRFSAERTGGSVSTLTIQRTQQEDSAVYLCASSYGVRETQYFGPGTRLLVL.

The V and J genes are TRBV12-3 or TRBV12-4 and TRBJ1-3, with unresolved D. The germline V and J ends were trimmed by 6 bases and 10 bases, with 13 bases remaining between them. The CDR3 is made up of 12 amino acids. The CDR3 bases are TGTGCCAGCAGCAAGTTAGAAGGGACCATATATTTT. It codes for CASSKLEGTIYF.

The rearrangement joins TRBV20-1 to TRBJ2-4, with TRBD2 as a possible D gene (5 bases). In germline, CDR1 is DFQATT, CDR2 SNEGSKA (reference sequence). V was cut by 0 bases and J by 6 bases, with 9 bases left in between. This CDR3 has 13 amino acids. DNA for the CDR3: TGCAGTGCTAGAGATAGAGAGGGAAACATTCAGTACTTC. Translated, it gives CSARDREGNIQYF.

The chain has TRBV20-1 and TRBJ2-7; D is uncertain. Between the trimmed V and J ends, which lost 2 bases and 0 bases, there was a span of 11 bases. Germline assignment: CDR1 DFQATT and CDR2 SNEGSKA (reference sequence). The CDR3 is 14 residues long. DNA for the CDR3: TGCAGTGCTAGATGGGCCTTTCCCTCCTACGAGCAGTACTTC. Protein sequence: CSARWAFPSYEQYF.

This clonotype has just a few counts. The rearrangement uses TRBV6-5 and TRBJ2-1; maybe TRBD2 (5 bases). CDR3 length: 16 residues. Germline V gene lookup returns CDR1 MNHEY and CDR2 SVGAGI. Trimming removed 4 bases at V and 12 bases at J, with 25 bases between. This CDR3 is CASSSQAGRSPEGQFF. Here the CDR3 DNA reads TGTGCCAGCAGTTCCCAGGCGGGCAGGTCCCCCGAGGGGCAGTTCTTC.

The V gene is TRBV29-1, the J gene TRBJ2-7; perhaps TRBD2 as D (6 bases). The CDR3 extends over 13 amino acids. V was trimmed by 4 bases and J by 2 bases, leaving 12 bases between them. Germline V gives CDR1 SQVTM, CDR2 ANQGSEA. CDR3 in DNA: TGCAGCGTTGGTCGCGGGGCCGCCTACGAGCAGTACTTC. It encodes CSVGRGAAYEQYF.

This clonotype appeared many times. The gene calls are TRBV6-1 and TRBJ2-5; D tentatively fits TRBD1 or TRBD2 (7 bases each). CDR3 size: 15 residues. Between the trimmed V and J ends, which lost 8 bases and 3 bases, there was a span of 19 bases. Per the germline V gene, CDR1 is MNHNS and CDR2 is SASEGT. In DNA, the CDR3 is TGTGCCAGCGGGGGAGGGACAGAAGTCGAAGAGACCCAGTACTTC. Protein product: CASGGGTEVEETQYF.

The gene calls are TRBV5-1 and TRBJ2-6; TRBD1 agrees at 11 bases. Trimming removed 4 bases from V and 1 base from J; junction bases left unmatched: 7. The CDR3 has 18 residues. CDR1 SGHRS and CDR2 YFSETQ come from the germline V gene. The CDR3 sequence: CASSPGTGGRSGANVLTF. DNA for the CDR3: TGCGCCAGCAGCCCTGGGACAGGGGGACGGTCTGGGGCCAACGTCCTGACTTTC. The entire variable domain, with the rest obtained from reference TRBV5-1 and TRBJ2-6, is as follows: KAGVTQTPRYLIKTRGQQVTLSCSPISGHRSVSWYQQTPGQGLQFLFEYFSETQRNKGNFPGRFSGRQFSNSRSEMNVSTLELGDSALYLCASSPGTGGRSGANVLTFGAGSRLTVL.

The sample holds a few counts of this clonotype. A junction end diverges from the germline sequence, so it may reflect a read error. The CDR3 loop is CASSPTGSLVPHF. The DNA of the CDR3 is TGTGCCAGCTCCCCGACAGGATCGCTCGTCCCGCATTTT. The chain employs TRBV18 and TRBJ2-3, with D perhaps matching TRBD1 (6 bases). Germline V gene sequence: CDR1 KGHSH, CDR2 LQKENI. The CDR3 runs to 13 residues.